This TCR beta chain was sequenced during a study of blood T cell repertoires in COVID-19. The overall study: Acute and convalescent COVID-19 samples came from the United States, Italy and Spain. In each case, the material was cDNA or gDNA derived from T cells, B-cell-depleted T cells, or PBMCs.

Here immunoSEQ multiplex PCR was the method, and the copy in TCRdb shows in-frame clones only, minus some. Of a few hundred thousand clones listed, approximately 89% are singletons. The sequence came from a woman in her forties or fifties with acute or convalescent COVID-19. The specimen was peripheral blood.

DNA of the CDR3: TGTGCCAGTAGTAGGTCGGTCTATAATTCACCCCTCCACTTT. It specifies CASSRSVYNSPLHF. This chain uses TRBV19 with TRBJ1-6; D not resolved. CDR3 length: 14 residues. V gave up 4 bases and J gave up 3 bases, with 7 bases separating them. CDR1 is LNHDA and CDR2 is SQIVND in the germline V gene (reference sequence). The entire variable domain, with the rest obtained from reference TRBV19 and TRBJ1-6, is as follows: DGGITQSPKYLFRKEGQNVTLSCEQNLNHDAMYWYRQDPGQGLRLIYYSQIVNDFQKGDIAEGYSVSREKKESFPLTVTSAQKNPTAFYLCASSRSVYNSPLHFGNGTRLTVT.